This T cell receptor (beta chain) was recovered during a study of early T cells in non-severe SARS-CoV-2 infection. Each cDNA molecule carried a unique molecular identifier. TCRdb reanalysed the 5' RACE reads using MiXCR and keeps one entry per CDR3 protein. The sample lists roughly 90,000 distinct CDR3 sequences; over 11% were seen once. The CDR3 runs to 15 residues. With 5 bases removed from V and 2 bases from J, the gap between germline ends came to 14 bases. The germline gives CDR1 SEHNR, CDR2 FQNEAQ (reference sequence). The TCR comes from an adult who was a healthcare worker with PCR-confirmed SARS-CoV-2 infection or an uninfected control (not recorded which). The sample taken for sequencing was whole blood. V gene TRBV7-9 combines with J gene TRBJ2-3; D is possibly TRBD1 (6 bases). The CDR3 loop reads CASSPRDTNTDTQYF. In DNA, the CDR3 is TGTGCCAGCAGCCCACGGGACACAAACACAGATACGCAGTATTTT.